This T cell receptor (beta chain) derives from a study of blood T cell repertoires in COVID-19. The CDR3 contains 16 residues. CDR1 is KGHSH, CDR2 LQKENI, per germline. The ends were cut back, 0 bases at V and 0 bases at J, with 9 bases in the middle. In the authors' workflow: It was from reference gene primer amplification that nucleated cell counts were estimated. TCRdb keeps only in-frame clones here, not all; method: immunoSEQ multiplex PCR. The V and J calls and clone size were taken over from that table, and D and trimming were inferred from the DNA. There are roughly 92,000 clones in the sample; roughly 84% occur only once, and 4.5% to 6% lies in the top ten.

Sequencing was carried out using peripheral blood. The receptor was derived from an elderly woman with acute or convalescent COVID-19. This sequence joins TRBV18 and TRBJ1-3; D might be TRBD1 (5 bases). CDR3 loop: CASSPPSGFSGNTIYF. The CDR3 nucleotides are TGTGCCAGCTCACCACCGTCAGGGTTCTCTGGAAACACCATATATTTT. The variable domain in full, with the rest retrieved from reference TRBV18 and TRBJ1-3, is NAGVMQNPRHLVRRRGQEARLRCSPMKGHSHVYWYRQLPEEGLKFMVYLQKENIIDESGMPKERFSAEFPKEGPSILRIQQVVRGDSAAYFCASSPPSGFSGNTIYFGEGSWLTVV.